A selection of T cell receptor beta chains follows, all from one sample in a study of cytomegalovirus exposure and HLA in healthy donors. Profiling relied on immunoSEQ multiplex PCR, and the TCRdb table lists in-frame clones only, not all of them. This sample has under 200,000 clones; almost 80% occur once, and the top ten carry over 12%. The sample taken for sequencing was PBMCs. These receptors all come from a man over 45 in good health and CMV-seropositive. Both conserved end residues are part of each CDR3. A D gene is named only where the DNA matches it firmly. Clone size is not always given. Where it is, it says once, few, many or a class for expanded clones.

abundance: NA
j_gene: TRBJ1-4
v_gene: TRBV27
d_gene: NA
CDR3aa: CASRPTGLTPTNEKLFF
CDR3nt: TGTGCCAGCAGGCCGACAGGATTAACCCCAACTAATGAAAAACTGTTTTTT

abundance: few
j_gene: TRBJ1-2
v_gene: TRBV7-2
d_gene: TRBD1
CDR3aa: CASSFSNRGLAGYTF
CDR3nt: TGTGCCAGCAGCTTTTCGAACAGGGGTCTGGCTGGCTACACCTTC

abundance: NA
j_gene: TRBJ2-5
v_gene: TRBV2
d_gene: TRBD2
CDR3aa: CASSRGRGVQETQYF
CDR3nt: TGTGCCAGCAGCCGTGGACGGGGGGTCCAAGAGACCCAGTACTTC

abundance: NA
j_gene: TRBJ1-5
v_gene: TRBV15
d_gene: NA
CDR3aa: CATSRDRAGAASNQPQHF
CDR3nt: TGTGCCACCAGCAGAGATCGAGCGGGGGCGGCGTCCAATCAGCCCCAGCATTTT

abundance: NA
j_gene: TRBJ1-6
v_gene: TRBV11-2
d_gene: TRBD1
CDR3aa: CASSPNSRGLAGSPLHF
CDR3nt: TGTGCCAGCAGCCCCAATTCCAGGGGGCTTGCTGGGTCACCCCTCCACTTT

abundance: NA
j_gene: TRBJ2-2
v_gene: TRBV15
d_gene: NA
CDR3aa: CATSREGGGTGELFF
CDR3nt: TGTGCCACCAGCAGAGAAGGGGGTGGCACCGGGGAGCTGTTTTTT

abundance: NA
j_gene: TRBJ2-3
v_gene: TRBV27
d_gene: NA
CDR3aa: CASSPGQPNEFSTDTQYF
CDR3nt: TGTGCCAGCAGTCCAGGACAGCCGAATGAATTCAGCACAGATACGCAGTATTTT

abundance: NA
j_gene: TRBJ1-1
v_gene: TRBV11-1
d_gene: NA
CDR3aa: CASSLVRGTEAFF
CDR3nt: TGTGCCAGCAGCTTAGTAAGGGGCACTGAAGCTTTCTTT

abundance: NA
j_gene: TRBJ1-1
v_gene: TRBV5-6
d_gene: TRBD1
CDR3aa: CASSFGTGETEAFF
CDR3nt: TGTGCCAGCAGCTTCGGGACAGGGGAAACTGAAGCTTTCTTT

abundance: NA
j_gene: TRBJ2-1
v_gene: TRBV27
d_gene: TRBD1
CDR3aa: CASRWGQGVNEQFF
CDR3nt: TGTGCCAGCAGATGGGGACAGGGCGTCAATGAGCAGTTCTTC

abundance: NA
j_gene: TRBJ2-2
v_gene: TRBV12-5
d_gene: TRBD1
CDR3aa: CASGLGEQGDTGELFF
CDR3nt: TGTGCTAGTGGTTTGGGGGAACAGGGGGACACCGGGGAGCTGTTTTTT

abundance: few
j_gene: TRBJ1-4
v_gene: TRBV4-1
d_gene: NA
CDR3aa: CASSLRSGEPTNEKLFF
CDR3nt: TGCGCCAGCAGCTTAAGATCGGGGGAACCAACTAATGAAAAACTGTTTTTT

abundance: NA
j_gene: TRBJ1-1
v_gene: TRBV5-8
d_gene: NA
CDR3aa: CASSGGTTNTEAFF
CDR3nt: TGTGCCAGCAGCGGGGGGACGACGAACACTGAAGCTTTCTTT

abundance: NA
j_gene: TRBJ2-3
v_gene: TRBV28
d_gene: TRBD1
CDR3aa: CASSSTKTGFRTDTQYF
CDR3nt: TGTGCCAGCAGTTCGACCAAGACAGGGTTCCGCACAGATACGCAGTATTTT

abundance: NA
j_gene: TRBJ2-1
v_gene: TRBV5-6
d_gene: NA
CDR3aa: CASSLVWSGNEQFF
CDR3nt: TGTGCCAGCAGCTTGGTCTGGTCGGGCAATGAGCAGTTCTTC

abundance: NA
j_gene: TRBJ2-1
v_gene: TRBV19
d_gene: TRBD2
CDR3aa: CASSILTSGGPPHSYNEQFF
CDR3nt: TGTGCCAGTAGTATCCTTACTAGCGGGGGCCCTCCTCACTCCTACAATGAGCAGTTCTTC

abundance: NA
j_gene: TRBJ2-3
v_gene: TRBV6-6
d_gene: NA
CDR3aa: CASSYPPGVRGDTQYF
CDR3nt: TGTGCCAGCAGTTACCCGCCCGGGGTAAGGGGGGATACGCAGTATTTT

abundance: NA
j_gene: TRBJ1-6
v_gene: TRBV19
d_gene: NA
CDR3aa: CASRRRARDSPLHF
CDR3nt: TGTGCCAGTAGAAGGAGGGCACGGGATTCACCCCTCCACTTT

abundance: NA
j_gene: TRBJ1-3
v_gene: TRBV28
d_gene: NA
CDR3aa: CASSSGLPISGNTIYF
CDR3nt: TGTGCCAGCAGTTCGGGACTGCCTATCTCTGGAAACACCATATATTTT

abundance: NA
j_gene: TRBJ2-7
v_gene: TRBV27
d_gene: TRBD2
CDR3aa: CASSYLSGGSSYEQYF
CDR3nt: TGTGCCAGCAGTTACCTCTCGGGGGGGAGCTCCTACGAGCAGTACTTC

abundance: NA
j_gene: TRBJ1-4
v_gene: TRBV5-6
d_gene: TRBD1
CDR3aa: CASSPLGQGATNEKLFF
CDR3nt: TGTGCCAGCAGCCCCTTAGGACAGGGCGCAACTAATGAAAAACTGTTTTTT

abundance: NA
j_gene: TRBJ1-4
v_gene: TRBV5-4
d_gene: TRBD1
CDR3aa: CASSSTGGANEKLFF
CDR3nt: TGTGCCAGCAGCTCTACAGGGGGGGCTAATGAAAAACTGTTTTTT

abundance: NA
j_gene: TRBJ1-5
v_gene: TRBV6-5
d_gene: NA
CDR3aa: CASSSVVGGGNQPQHF
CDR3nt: TGTGCCAGCAGTTCGGTCGTCGGGGGAGGCAATCAGCCCCAGCATTTT

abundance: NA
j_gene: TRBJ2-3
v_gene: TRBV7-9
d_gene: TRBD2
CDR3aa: CASSLLKGGVNTDTQYF
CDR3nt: TGTGCCAGCAGCCTCCTCAAGGGAGGGGTAAACACAGATACGCAGTATTTT

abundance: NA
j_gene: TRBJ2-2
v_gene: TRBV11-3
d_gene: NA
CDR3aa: CASSSQPGGAERWTGELFF
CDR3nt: TGTGCCAGCAGCTCCCAACCGGGGGGCGCAGAACGTTGGACCGGGGAGCTGTTTTTT

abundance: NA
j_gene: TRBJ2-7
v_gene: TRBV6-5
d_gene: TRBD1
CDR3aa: CATRGDRGGLYEQYF
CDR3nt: TGTGCCACCAGAGGGGACAGGGGGGGTCTCTACGAGCAGTACTTC

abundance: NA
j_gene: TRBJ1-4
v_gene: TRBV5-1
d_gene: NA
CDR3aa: CASSPTESIREKLFF
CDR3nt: TGCGCCAGCAGCCCAACAGAGTCTATACGGGAAAAACTGTTTTTT

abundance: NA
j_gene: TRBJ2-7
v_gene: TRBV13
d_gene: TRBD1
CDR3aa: CASSLGTAYEQYF
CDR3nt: TGTGCCAGCAGCTTGGGGACAGCCTACGAGCAGTACTTC

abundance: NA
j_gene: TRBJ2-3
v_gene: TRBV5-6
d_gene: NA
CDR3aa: CASSIPLAGDTQYF
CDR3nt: TGTGCCAGCAGCATTCCACTAGCAGGAGATACGCAGTATTTT

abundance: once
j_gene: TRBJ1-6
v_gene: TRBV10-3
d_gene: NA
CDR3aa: CAISAPNSPLHF
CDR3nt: TGTGCCATCAGTGCTCCCAATTCACCCCTCCACTTT

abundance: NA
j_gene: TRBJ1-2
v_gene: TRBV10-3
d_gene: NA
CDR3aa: CAISDGTSEDGYTF
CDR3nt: TGTGCCATCAGTGACGGGACAAGTGAAGATGGCTACACCTTC

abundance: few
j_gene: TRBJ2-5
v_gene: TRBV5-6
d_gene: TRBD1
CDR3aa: CASSSMTGLETQYF
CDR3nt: TGTGCCAGCAGCTCGATGACAGGGCTAGAGACCCAGTACTTC

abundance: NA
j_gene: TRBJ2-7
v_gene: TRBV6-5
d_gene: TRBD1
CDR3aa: CASSSRDRGYEQYF
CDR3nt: TGTGCCAGCAGTTCACGGGACAGGGGCTACGAGCAGTACTTC

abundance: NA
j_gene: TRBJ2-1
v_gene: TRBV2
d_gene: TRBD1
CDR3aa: CASLPPTGVISNEQFF
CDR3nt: TGTGCCAGCTTACCACCCACAGGGGTGATATCCAATGAGCAGTTCTTC

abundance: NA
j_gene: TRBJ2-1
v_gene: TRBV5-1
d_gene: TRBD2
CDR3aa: CASSLLAGGYNEQFF
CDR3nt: TGCGCCAGCAGCTTACTAGCGGGGGGCTACAATGAGCAGTTCTTC

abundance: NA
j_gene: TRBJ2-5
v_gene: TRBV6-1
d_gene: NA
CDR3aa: CASMAGQGYETQYF
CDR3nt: TGTGCCAGCATGGCAGGGCAAGGCTACGAGACCCAGTACTTC

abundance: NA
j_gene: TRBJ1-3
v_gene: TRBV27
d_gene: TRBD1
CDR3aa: CASSPNRQGDGNTIYF
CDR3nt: TGTGCCAGCAGTCCCAACCGACAGGGGGACGGAAACACCATATATTTT

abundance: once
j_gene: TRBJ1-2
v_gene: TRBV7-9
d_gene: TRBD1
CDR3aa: CSSSLGQAASGGYTF
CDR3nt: TGTTCCAGCAGCTTGGGACAGGCCGCTTCGGGCGGCTACACCTTC

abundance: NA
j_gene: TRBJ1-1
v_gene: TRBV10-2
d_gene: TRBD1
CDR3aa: CASRPGGNTEAFF
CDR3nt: TGCGCCAGCAGGCCAGGGGGAAACACTGAAGCTTTCTTT

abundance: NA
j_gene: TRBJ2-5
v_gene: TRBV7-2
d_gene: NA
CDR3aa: CASSLGGAEETQYF
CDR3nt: TGTGCCAGCAGCTTAGGCGGGGCCGAGGAGACCCAGTACTTC

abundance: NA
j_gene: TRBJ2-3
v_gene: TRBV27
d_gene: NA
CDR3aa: CASSFVRGSTDTQYF
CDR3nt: TGTGCCAGCAGTTTTGTGCGGGGTAGCACAGATACGCAGTATTTT

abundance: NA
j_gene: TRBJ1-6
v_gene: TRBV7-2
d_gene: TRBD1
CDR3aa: CASSPGTGYDSPLHF
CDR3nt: TGTGCCAGCAGCCCAGGGACAGGGTACGATTCACCCCTCCACTTT

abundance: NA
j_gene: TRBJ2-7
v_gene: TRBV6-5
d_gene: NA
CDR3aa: CASSYSKGTPYEQYF
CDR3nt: TGTGCCAGCAGTTACTCGAAAGGGACACCTTACGAGCAGTACTTC

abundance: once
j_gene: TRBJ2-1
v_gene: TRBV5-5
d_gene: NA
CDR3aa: CASSLLSSSYNEQFF
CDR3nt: TGTGCCAGCAGCTTGTTGTCGAGCTCCTACAATGAGCAGTTCTTC

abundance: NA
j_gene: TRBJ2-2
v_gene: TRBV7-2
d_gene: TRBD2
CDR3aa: CASSRQRGAAGELFF
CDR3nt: TGTGCCAGCAGCCGACAGCGGGGGGCCGCCGGGGAGCTGTTTTTT

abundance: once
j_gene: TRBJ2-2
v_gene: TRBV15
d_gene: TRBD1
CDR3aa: CATSFFGTANTGELFF
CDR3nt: TGTGCCACCAGCTTTTTCGGGACAGCGAACACCGGGGAGCTGTTTTTT

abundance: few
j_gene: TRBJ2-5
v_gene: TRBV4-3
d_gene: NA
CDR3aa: CASSHSLLEVQETQYF
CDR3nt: TGCGCCAGCAGCCACTCGTTGCTCGAGGTCCAAGAGACCCAGTACTTC

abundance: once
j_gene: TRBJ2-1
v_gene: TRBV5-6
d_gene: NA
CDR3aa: CASSLVGASNEQFF
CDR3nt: TGTGCCAGCAGCTTGGTGGGCGCCTCGAATGAGCAGTTCTTC

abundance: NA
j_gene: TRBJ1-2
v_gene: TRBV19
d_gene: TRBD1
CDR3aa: CASSIPRTGANYGYTF
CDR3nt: TGTGCCAGTAGTATTCCCCGAACAGGGGCCAACTATGGCTACACCTTC

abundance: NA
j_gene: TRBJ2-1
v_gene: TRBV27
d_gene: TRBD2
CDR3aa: CASSFSQRGGFLGGEQFF
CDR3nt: TGTGCCAGCAGTTTCTCCCAGCGGGGGGGCTTTTTGGGGGGTGAGCAGTTCTTC

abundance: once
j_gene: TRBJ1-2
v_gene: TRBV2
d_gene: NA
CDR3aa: CASSEGRQAYGYTF
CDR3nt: TGTGCCAGCAGTGAAGGGAGACAGGCCTATGGCTACACCTTC

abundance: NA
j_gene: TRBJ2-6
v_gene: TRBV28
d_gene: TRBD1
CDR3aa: CASSLSHTGGTGANVLTF
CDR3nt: TGTGCCAGCAGTTTATCCCATACAGGGGGCACTGGGGCCAACGTCCTGACTTTC

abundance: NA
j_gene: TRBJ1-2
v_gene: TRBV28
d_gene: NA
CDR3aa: CASSLSGYGYTF
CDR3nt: TGTGCCAGCAGTTTATCGGGCTATGGCTACACCTTC

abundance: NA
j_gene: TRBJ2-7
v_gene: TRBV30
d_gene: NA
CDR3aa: CAWRGLGGYEQYF
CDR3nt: TGTGCCTGGAGGGGACTGGGAGGCTACGAGCAGTACTTC

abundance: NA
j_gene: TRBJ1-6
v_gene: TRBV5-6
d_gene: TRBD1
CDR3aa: CASSQAGTGGSNSPLHF
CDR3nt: TGTGCCAGCAGTCAAGCCGGGACAGGGGGCTCTAATTCACCCCTCCACTTT